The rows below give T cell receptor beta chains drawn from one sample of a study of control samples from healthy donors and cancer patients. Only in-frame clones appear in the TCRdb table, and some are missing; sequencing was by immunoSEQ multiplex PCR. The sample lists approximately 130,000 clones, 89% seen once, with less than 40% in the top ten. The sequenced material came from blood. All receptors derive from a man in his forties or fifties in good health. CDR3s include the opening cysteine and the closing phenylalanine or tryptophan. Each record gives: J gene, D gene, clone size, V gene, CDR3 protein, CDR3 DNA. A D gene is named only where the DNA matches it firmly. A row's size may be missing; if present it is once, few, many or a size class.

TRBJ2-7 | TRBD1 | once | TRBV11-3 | CASSRGQGAREQYF | TGTGCCAGCAGCCGTGGACAGGGGGCGAGGGAGCAGTACTTC
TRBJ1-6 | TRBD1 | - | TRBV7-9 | CASSQTGGSSPLHF | TGTGCCAGCAGCCAAACAGGGGGCAGCTCACCCCTCCACTTT
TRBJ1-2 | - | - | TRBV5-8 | CASSSAEGAGIVYGYTF | TGTGCCAGCAGCTCCGCAGAGGGAGCAGGGATTGTCTATGGCTACACCTTC
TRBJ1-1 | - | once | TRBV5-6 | CASSLDPRGENTEAFF | TGTGCCAGCAGCTTGGACCCCAGGGGCGAGAACACTGAAGCTTTCTTT
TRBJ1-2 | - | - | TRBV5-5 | CASSLTGGGLGYGYTF | TGTGCCAGCAGCCTAACCGGGGGGGGTTTAGGCTATGGCTACACCTTC
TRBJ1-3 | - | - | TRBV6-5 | CASSPDRGNTIYF | TGTGCCAGCAGTCCAGACAGAGGAAACACCATATATTTT
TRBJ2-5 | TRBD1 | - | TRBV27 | CASSLRQGEGETQYF | TGTGCCAGCAGTTTAAGACAGGGCGAAGGGGAGACCCAGTACTTC
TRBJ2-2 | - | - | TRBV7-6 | CASSLAPGSAGELFF | TGTGCCAGCAGCTTAGCACCAGGTTCTGCCGGGGAGCTGTTTTTT
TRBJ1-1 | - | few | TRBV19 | CASSIDRNTEAFF | TGTGCCAGTAGTATAGATCGGAACACTGAAGCTTTCTTT
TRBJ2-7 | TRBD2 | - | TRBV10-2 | CASRPSSGGYEQYF | TGCGCCAGCAGACCTTCTAGCGGGGGGTACGAGCAGTACTTC
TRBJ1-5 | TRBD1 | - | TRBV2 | CASSPGQGSQPQHF | TGTGCCAGCAGTCCCGGACAGGGGAGTCAGCCCCAGCATTTT
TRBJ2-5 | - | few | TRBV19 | CASSIGWEFQYF | TGTGCCAGTAGTATAGGCTGGGAGTTCCAGTACTTC
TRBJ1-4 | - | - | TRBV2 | CARQVAGVSRGEKLFF | TGTGCCCGCCAAGTCGCAGGGGTATCGCGAGGTGAAAAACTGTTTTTT
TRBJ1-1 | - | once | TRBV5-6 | CASSPGLNTEAFF | TGTGCCAGCAGCCCCGGATTGAACACTGAAGCTTTCTTT
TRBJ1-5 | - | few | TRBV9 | CASSVAAGSQPQHF | TGTGCCAGCAGCGTAGCGGCAGGAAGTCAGCCCCAGCATTTT
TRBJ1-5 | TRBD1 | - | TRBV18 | CASSPTGGNQPQHF | TGTGCCAGCTCGCCGACAGGGGGCAATCAGCCCCAGCATTTT
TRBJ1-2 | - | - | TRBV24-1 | CATSDYYGYTF | TGTGCCACCAGTGATTATTATGGCTACACCTTC
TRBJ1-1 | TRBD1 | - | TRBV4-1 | CASSHLGQGNTEAFF | TGCGCCAGCAGCCATTTGGGACAGGGGAACACTGAAGCTTTCTTT
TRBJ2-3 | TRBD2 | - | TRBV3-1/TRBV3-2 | CASSRTSGGTDTQYF | TGTGCCAGCAGCCGGACTAGCGGGGGGACAGATACGCAGTATTTT
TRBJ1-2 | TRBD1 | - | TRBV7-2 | CASSLLQGYYGYTF | TGTGCCAGCAGCTTATTACAGGGGTACTATGGCTACACCTTC
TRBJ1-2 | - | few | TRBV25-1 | CASSVTGTDNYGYTF | TGTGCCAGCAGTGTTACCGGGACGGACAACTATGGCTACACCTTC
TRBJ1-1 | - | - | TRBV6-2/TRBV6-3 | CASSYSHSGMNTEAFF | TGTGCCAGCAGTTACTCGCACAGCGGCATGAACACTGAAGCTTTCTTT
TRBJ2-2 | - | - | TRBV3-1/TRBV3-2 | CASSNRDFNTGELFF | TGTGCCAGCAGCAACCGGGACTTTAACACCGGGGAGCTGTTTTTT
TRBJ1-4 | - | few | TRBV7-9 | CASRRDTTNEKLFF | TGTGCCAGCAGGCGGGACACAACTAATGAAAAACTGTTTTTT
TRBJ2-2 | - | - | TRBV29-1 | CSVGRGTGELFF | TGCAGCGTTGGGAGGGGCACCGGGGAGCTGTTTTTT
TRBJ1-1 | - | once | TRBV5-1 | CASSLWAKDTEAFF | TGCGCCAGCAGCTTGTGGGCGAAGGACACTGAAGCTTTCTTT
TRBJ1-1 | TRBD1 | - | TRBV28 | CASSLRTGRTEAFF | TGTGCCAGCAGTCTCCGGACAGGGAGGACTGAAGCTTTCTTT
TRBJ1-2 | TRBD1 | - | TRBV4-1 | CASSQGGKGTGGIKGYTF | TGCGCCAGCAGCCAAGGCGGGAAAGGGACAGGGGGAATAAAGGGCTACACCTTC
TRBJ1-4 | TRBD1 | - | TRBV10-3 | CAIRSGQSNEKLFF | TGTGCCATCCGTTCGGGACAGAGTAATGAAAAACTGTTTTTT
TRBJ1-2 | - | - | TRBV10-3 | CAISESEGRTTYGYTF | TGTGCCATCAGTGAGTCGGAGGGACGGACGACCTATGGCTACACCTTC
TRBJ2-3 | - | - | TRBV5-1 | CASSQRDRYTDTQYF | TGCGCCAGCAGTCAGCGGGACAGGTACACAGATACGCAGTATTTT
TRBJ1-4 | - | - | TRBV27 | CASSMTDRSLYEKLFF | TGTGCCAGCAGTATGACTGACAGAAGTCTCTACGAAAAACTGTTTTTT
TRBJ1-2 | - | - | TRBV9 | CASSGRTAVNYGYTF | TGTGCCAGCAGCGGGAGAACGGCAGTTAACTATGGCTACACCTTC
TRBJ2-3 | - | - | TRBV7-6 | CASSWPNTDTQYF | TGTGCCAGCAGCTGGCCGAACACAGATACGCAGTATTTT
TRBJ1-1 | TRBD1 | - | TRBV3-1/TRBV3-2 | CASSQLDRGTEAFF | TGTGCCAGCAGCCAGCTTGACAGGGGAACTGAAGCTTTCTTT
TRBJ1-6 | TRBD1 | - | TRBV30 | CAWNPTGAYNSPLHF | TGTGCCTGGAACCCGACAGGGGCCTATAATTCACCCCTCCACTTT
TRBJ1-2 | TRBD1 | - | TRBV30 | CAWSLQGANYGYTF | TGTGCCTGGAGTCTTCAGGGGGCTAACTATGGCTACACCTTC
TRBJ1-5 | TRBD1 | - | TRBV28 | CASSPGTGNQPQHF | TGTGCCAGCAGTCCTGGGACAGGAAATCAGCCCCAGCATTTT
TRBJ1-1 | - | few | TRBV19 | CASRGAATEAFF | TGTGCCAGTAGGGGCGCTGCCACTGAAGCTTTCTTT
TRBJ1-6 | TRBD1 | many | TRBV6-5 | CASSYQGAGNSPLHF | TGTGCCAGCAGTTACCAGGGGGCCGGTAATTCACCCCTCCACTTT
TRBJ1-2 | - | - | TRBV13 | CASSFRGLDYGYTF | TGTGCCAGCAGCTTTCGGGGGCTGGACTATGGCTACACCTTC
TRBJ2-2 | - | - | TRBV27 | CASSLAAGAGNTGELFF | TGTGCCAGCAGTTTAGCCGCGGGGGCCGGGAACACCGGGGAGCTGTTTTTT
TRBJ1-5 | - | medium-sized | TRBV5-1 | CASSFGRQQPQHF | TGCGCCAGCAGCTTCGGACGGCAACAGCCCCAGCATTTT
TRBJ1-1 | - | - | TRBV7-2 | CASSPLERDLPEAFF | TGTGCCAGCAGTCCCTTGGAACGGGATCTCCCTGAAGCTTTCTTT
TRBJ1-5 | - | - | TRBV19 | CASSWASNQPQHF | TGTGCCAGTAGTTGGGCGAGTAATCAGCCCCAGCATTTT
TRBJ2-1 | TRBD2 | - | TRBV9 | CASSQSGGDYNEQFF | TGTGCCAGCAGCCAAAGCGGGGGGGACTACAATGAGCAGTTCTTC
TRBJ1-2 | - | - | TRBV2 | CASSEEGRGSGYTF | TGTGCCAGCAGTGAGGAGGGTAGGGGATCTGGCTACACCTTC
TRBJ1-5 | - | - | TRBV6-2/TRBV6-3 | CASSTQGTNQPQHF | TGTGCCAGCAGTACACAGGGCACAAATCAGCCCCAGCATTTT
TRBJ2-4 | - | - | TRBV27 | CASSSYGNIQYF | TGTGCCAGCAGTAGTTATGGGAACATTCAGTACTTC
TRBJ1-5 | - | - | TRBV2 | CASSLQGRNQPQHF | TGTGCCAGCAGCCTACAGGGAAGGAATCAGCCCCAGCATTTT
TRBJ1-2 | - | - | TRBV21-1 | CASSKESAGSYGYTF | TGTGCCAGCAGCAAAGAATCGGCAGGGTCGTACGGCTACACCTTC
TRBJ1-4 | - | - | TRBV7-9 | CASSFGRANEKLFF | TGTGCCAGCAGCTTTGGTAGGGCAAATGAAAAACTGTTTTTT
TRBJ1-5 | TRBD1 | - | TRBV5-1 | CASSNTGGQPQHF | TGCGCCAGCAGCAATACAGGGGGGCAGCCCCAGCATTTT